These T cell receptor beta chains were read from a single sample in a study of T cell changes during pregnancy in multiple sclerosis. Here immunoSEQ multiplex PCR was the method, and the copy in TCRdb shows in-frame clones only, minus some. The table records tens of thousands of clones, almost 95% of them present only once. Sequenced material: peripheral blood, taken after pregnancy. Receptors were obtained from a female donor with multiple sclerosis, enrolled in a pregnancy study. Both conserved end residues are part of each CDR3. A D gene is named only where the DNA matches it firmly. A row's size may be missing; if present it is once, few, many or a size class.

TRBJ2-5 . . TRBV19 CASTSPAGPQETQYF TGTGCCAGTACTTCGCCAGCAGGGCCCCAAGAGACCCAGTACTTC
TRBJ1-2 . TRBD1 TRBV19 CASSMGDRGGYGYTF TGTGCCAGTAGTATGGGGGACAGGGGCGGCTATGGCTACACCTTC
TRBJ2-5 . . TRBV6-4 CASRDFREEGGETQYF TGTGCCAGCAGAGATTTCAGGGAGGAGGGAGGAGAGACCCAGTACTTC
TRBJ2-1 . TRBD1 TRBV5-1 CASSWGDRGADEQFF TGCGCCAGCAGCTGGGGGGACAGGGGAGCCGATGAGCAGTTCTTC
TRBJ2-2 . . TRBV6-1 CASSAGSAGELFF TGTGCCAGCAGTGCAGGGTCCGCCGGGGAGCTGTTTTTT
TRBJ2-2 . TRBD2 TRBV30 CAWSVDLAGLVGELFF TGTGCCTGGAGTGTAGATCTAGCGGGACTGGTCGGGGAGCTGTTTTTT
TRBJ2-2 . . TRBV9 CASSEPGGQSNTGELFF TGTGCCAGCAGCGAGCCGGGTGGACAGTCGAACACCGGGGAGCTGTTTTTT
TRBJ2-2 . TRBD2 TRBV4-1 CASSQERLAVLNTGELFF TGCGCCAGCAGCCAAGAACGGCTAGCGGTACTAAACACCGGGGAGCTGTTTTTT
TRBJ2-5 . TRBD2 TRBV11-2 CASSPGGLAQETQYF TGTGCCAGCAGCCCCGGTGGACTAGCCCAAGAGACCCAGTACTTC
TRBJ1-5 . TRBD1 TRBV5-8 CASSPGQGGGNQPQHF TGTGCCAGCAGTCCCGGACAGGGAGGTGGCAATCAGCCCCAGCATTTT
TRBJ2-3 few . TRBV19 CASSIQGADTQYF TGTGCCAGTAGTATCCAGGGTGCAGATACGCAGTATTTT
TRBJ2-6 . . TRBV2 CASTPFGANVLTF TGTGCCAGCACCCCCTTCGGGGCCAACGTCCTGACTTTC
TRBJ1-1 . . TRBV14 CASSQAFGLRGNTEAFF TGTGCCAGCAGCCAAGCATTTGGGTTGCGAGGAAACACTGAAGCTTTCTTT
TRBJ1-3 . . TRBV5-1 CASSLEQGSFSGNTIYF TGCGCCAGCAGCTTGGAACAGGGATCCTTCTCTGGAAACACCATATATTTT
TRBJ1-1 . . TRBV6-5 CASSSPQGPYVAFF TGTGCCAGCAGTTCCCCGCAGGGGCCGTACGTAGCTTTCTTT
TRBJ1-1 . TRBD1 TRBV27 CASSQGAGFNDAFF TGTGCCAGCAGCCAGGGGGCAGGGTTCAATGACGCTTTCTTT
TRBJ2-7 . TRBD2 TRBV5-5 CASSLARDTGLAAPYEQYF TGTGCCAGCAGCTTGGCAAGGGACACAGGACTAGCGGCCCCCTACGAGCAGTACTTC
TRBJ2-7 once TRBD2 TRBV25-1 CASSEAGTSGSYEQYF TGTGCCAGCAGTGAAGCAGGGACTAGCGGGAGCTACGAGCAGTACTTC
TRBJ1-2 . . TRBV9 CASSSQGVYGYTF TGTGCCAGCAGCTCCCAAGGGGTATATGGCTACACCTTC
TRBJ1-5 . . TRBV18 CASSQQGIGNQPQHF TGTGCCAGCTCACAGCAGGGGATAGGCAATCAGCCCCAGCATTTT
TRBJ1-1 . . TRBV5-1 CASSLASSGNTKYMNTEAFF TGCGCCAGCAGCTTGGCCAGTTCGGGGAATACCAAGTACATGAACACTGAAGCTTTCTTT
TRBJ1-1 . . TRBV11-2 CASSSTSDTEAFF TGTGCCAGCAGCTCGACTTCTGACACTGAAGCTTTCTTT
TRBJ2-7 . . TRBV10-3 CAISLAFDEQYF TGTGCCATCTCGCTGGCCTTCGACGAGCAGTACTTC
TRBJ1-1 . . TRBV5-4 CASRGRENTEAFF TGTGCCAGCAGAGGCCGGGAAAACACTGAAGCTTTCTTT
TRBJ2-5 . TRBD2 TRBV11-3 CASSAGTSHTETQYF TGTGCCAGCAGCGCCGGGACTAGTCATACCGAGACCCAGTACTTC
TRBJ1-6 . . TRBV5-1 CASKTLAGAKDSPLHF TGCGCCAGCAAAACCTTGGCGGGAGCCAAGGATTCACCCCTCCACTTT